The T cell receptor (beta chain) under discussion was sequenced for a study of human thymus T cells. Study-level findings and limits: Related research examined unrelated individuals and reported that their thymic repertoires overlapped highly. The authors found apparently biased V and J gene usage in thymic and blood repertoires.

About this clone: The antigen is not known.

Looked up from germline, CDR1 is MGHRA and CDR2 is YSYEKL. This CDR3 is built from 14 residues. V lost 4 bases and J 4 bases, leaving 10 bases between the germline ends. Thymus specimens were resections from corrective heart surgery. The donor group consisted of healthy Finnish infants who were having corrective surgery for congenital heart defects. Generated by immunoSEQ multiplex PCR, the TCRdb table keeps only in-frame clones and is missing some. In the table there are some 120,000 clones, about 94% of which are singletons. Sequenced input: thymus tissue. This chain links TRBV4-1 with TRBJ1-4; D not certain. The source is a boy younger than two with a congenital heart defect but otherwise immunologically healthy. The CDR3, as DNA: TGCGCCAGCAGCCTCGCCGCGATTAATGAAAAACTGTTTTTT. This sequence encodes CASSLAAINEKLFF.